Detailed here is one T cell receptor (beta chain). Its matching antigen is unknown. These data come from a study of T cell responses to AZD1222 COVID-19 vaccine. Regarding the study as a whole: Two AZD1222 administrations were followed by greater Spike-specific TCR breadth and depth. Females made up more of the donors, who were largely white British, and clonal diversity may have come out too low.

The germline V and J ends were trimmed by 6 bases and 0 bases, with 12 bases remaining between them. CDR3 length: 15 residues. Germline CDR1 reads SGHVS; CDR2 reads FQNEAQ. TCRdb keeps only in-frame clones here, not all; method: immunoSEQ multiplex PCR. The table has approximately 140,000 clones, roughly 89% seen once. This receptor was taken from an adult in good health. The gene calls are TRBV7-8 and TRBJ2-1; perhaps TRBD2 as D (5 bases). This material consisted of peripheral blood, taken on day 0 of AZD1222 vaccination. The DNA for the CDR3 is TGTGCCAGCAGTTTGCTAGCTGGCTCCTACAATGAGCAGTTCTTC. Amino acid sequence: CASSLLAGSYNEQFF.